Presented here are 30 T cell receptor beta chains from one specimen sequenced in a study of T-cell memory formation after mild COVID-19. TCRdb reprocessed the 5' RACE reads with MiXCR, giving one entry per CDR3 protein. The sample lists a few hundred thousand distinct CDR3 sequences, under 20% occurring once. Sequencing was performed on PBMCs or a T cell subset sorted from them (not recorded which). The receptor set was obtained from a man between 18 and 29 years old who had mild COVID-19 (a few samples of this study predate the infection). Cell type and time point are not known.

The chain employs TRBV6-6 and TRBJ2-7; D uncertain. The CDR3 contains 13 residues. V gave up 4 bases and J gave up 12 bases, with 19 bases separating them. Looked up from germline, CDR1 is MNHNY and CDR2 is SVGAGI (reference sequence). The CDR3 sequence is CASSSNPSGKVYF. The CDR3 bases are TGTGCCAGCAGTTCCAACCCTTCGGGCAAAGTGTACTTC.

The chain recombines TRBV9 with TRBJ1-2; no clear D gene. The V gene's germline CDR1 is SGDLS and CDR2 YYNGEE. This CDR3 contains 13 residues. Trimming pared 0 bases from V and 8 bases from J, leaving 11 bases between. CDR3 region: CASSVGAFTGYTF. CDR3 sequence (DNA): TGTGCCAGCAGCGTAGGAGCCTTCACGGGCTACACCTTC. The variable domain in full, completed from reference TRBV9 and TRBJ1-2, reads DSGVTQTPKHLITATGQRVTLRCSPRSGDLSVYWYQQSLDQGLQFLIQYYNGEERAKGNILERFSAQQFPDLHSELNLSSLELGDSALYFCASSVGAFTGYTFGSGTRLTVV.

This clonotype turned up a few times. V usage is TRBV5-1 and J usage is TRBJ1-6; D is ambiguous. V lost 4 bases, J lost 10 bases, and 21 bases lay in between. This CDR3 region has 16 residues. Germline CDR1 is SGHRS and CDR2 is YFSETQ. The CDR3 DNA is TGCGCCAGCAGCCCGGCTGACGCGACCTTAGGCTCACCCCTCCACTTT. Its protein is CASSPADATLGSPLHF.

This chain uses TRBV5-1 with TRBJ2-5, with D perhaps TRBD2 (7 bases). The V end was cut by 3 bases, the J end by 1 base, with 16 bases between. The CDR3 extends over 16 amino acids. Germline V gene lookup returns CDR1 SGHRS and CDR2 YFSETQ. DNA of the CDR3: TGCGCCAGCAGCTGGGGGGGGGCTAGCGGCCAAGAGACCCAGTACTTC. It specifies CASSWGGASGQETQYF.

This clonotype was recorded once. The CDR3 DNA follows: TGTGCCATCAGTGCCACAGGGGGGTCTGGGTCCGAGCAGTACTTC. Amino acids: CAISATGGSGSEQYF. The rearrangement links TRBV10-3 to TRBJ2-7, with 8 bases that match TRBD1. With 4 bases clipped from V and 6 bases from J, the junction kept 11 bases outside the gene matches. CDR1 ENHRY and CDR2 SYGVKD come from the germline V gene. This CDR3 has 15 residues.

The V gene is TRBV3-1, the J gene TRBJ1-5; 9 nucleotides line up with TRBD1. This CDR3 has 15 residues. J was trimmed by 3 bases and V by 3 bases; bases with no gene match: 3. In germline, CDR1 is LGHDT, CDR2 YNNKEL (reference sequence). The CDR3 bases are TGTGCCAGCAGCCAGGGACAGGGTTTCAATCAGCCCCAGCATTTT. Protein: CASSQGQGFNQPQHF.

J is TRBJ1-5 and V is TRBV7-6, with unresolved D. Per germline, CDR1 SGHVS and CDR2 FNYEAQ. The CDR3 contains 13 residues. Trimming pared 0 bases from V and 5 bases from J, leaving 5 bases between. The CDR3 loop reads CASSLADYQPQHF. In DNA form, the CDR3 reads TGTGCCAGCAGCTTAGCGGATTATCAGCCCCAGCATTTT.

The chain combines TRBV6-5 with TRBJ1-2; the D gene is possibly TRBD1 (5 bases). Trimming left V 0 bases short and J 7 bases short, with 18 bases between. Germline values: CDR1 MNHEY, CDR2 SVGAGI. This CDR3 has 16 amino acids. The CDR3 sequence is CASSYSIAGRAGGYTF. The CDR3, as DNA: TGTGCCAGCAGTTACTCAATAGCGGGGCGTGCTGGTGGCTACACCTTC.

The rearrangement links TRBV5-1 to TRBJ2-5, with D possibly matching TRBD2 (5 bases). Germline V lookup: CDR1 SGHRS, CDR2 YFSETQ. V was pared by 3 bases and J by 5 bases, with 11 bases between. The CDR3 has 13 residues. The CDR3 here is CASSSDGEETQYF. The CDR3 nucleotides read TGCGCCAGCAGCTCGGATGGGGAGGAGACCCAGTACTTC.

V and J are TRBV4-1 and TRBJ2-1; TRBD2 is a possible D gene (6 bases). V was trimmed by 4 bases and J by 1 base, leaving 14 bases between them. In germline, CDR1 is MGHRA, CDR2 YSYEKL. The CDR3 is 16 residues long. This CDR3 is CASSLGGTYSYNEQFF. The CDR3 nucleotides read TGCGCCAGCAGCCTCGGCGGGACTTATTCCTACAATGAGCAGTTCTTC.

J is TRBJ2-3 and V is TRBV3-1; no clear D gene. V lost 7 bases and J lost 3, with 11 bases in between. This CDR3 has 13 residues. Germline loops: CDR1 LGHDT, CDR2 YNNKEL (reference sequence). The CDR3 here is CASTRSGTDTQYF. CDR3 in DNA: TGTGCCAGCACCAGATCAGGTACAGATACGCAGTATTTT.

The gene calls are TRBV2 and TRBJ1-1; D unresolved. Trimming pared 0 bases from V and 6 bases from J, leaving 5 bases between. The CDR3 runs to 12 residues. Germline V gene sequence: CDR1 SNHLY, CDR2 FYNNEI. The chain's CDR3 is CASSEAGSEAFF. The CDR3 bases are TGTGCCAGCAGTGAAGCGGGGTCTGAAGCTTTCTTT.

This chain uses TRBV6-5 with TRBJ2-4; 14 nucleotides align to TRBD2. Per the germline V gene, CDR1 is MNHEY and CDR2 is SVGAGI. The J segment lost 4 bases and the V segment lost 5 bases, leaving 10 bases of the junction unmatched. The CDR3 contains 18 residues. The CDR3 is CASSQTGRTSGGKNIQYF. DNA of the CDR3: TGTGCCAGCAGTCAAACGGGAAGGACTAGCGGGGGGAAAAACATTCAGTACTTC.

This sequence joins TRBV6-5 and TRBJ2-3; D not resolved. Germline assignment: CDR1 MNHEY and CDR2 SVGAGI. Trimming took off 6 bases at V and 2 bases at J, with 6 bases between the two ends. CDR3 length equals 12 residues. CDR3 in amino acids: CASRSDTDTQYF. The CDR3 bases are TGTGCCAGCAGATCAGACACAGATACGCAGTATTTT.

In its sample, this clonotype was seen once. The chain couples TRBV4-2 to TRBJ2-1, with 11 bases aligning to TRBD2. Germline V gene data show CDR1 as LGHNA and CDR2 as YNFKEQ. The CDR3 covers 15 residues. The V and J ends lost 4 bases and 9 bases, in that order; junction bases with no gene match: 8. The CDR3 spells CASSLSGGAFTEQFF. As DNA, the CDR3 is TGTGCCAGCAGCCTTAGCGGGGGGGCCTTTACTGAGCAGTTCTTC.

This clonotype was seen only a few times. The CDR3 coding sequence is TGTGCCAGCAGCTTAGTGGACAGGGGTACTGAAGCTTTCTTT. Translation gives CASSLVDRGTEAFF. The chain combines TRBV7-8 with TRBJ1-1; 9 nucleotides line up with TRBD1. V shed 1 base, J shed 5 bases, and the junction held 2 bases outside the gene matches. Germline loops: CDR1 SGHVS, CDR2 FQNEAQ. The CDR3 spans 14 residues.

The chain links TRBV29-1 to TRBJ2-3; D not certain. V lost 6 bases and J lost 4, with 11 bases in between. CDR1 and CDR2 from the germline V gene are SQVTM and ANQGSEA. The CDR3 is 12 residues long. The CDR3 DNA reads as TGCAGCGTCCCGAAGGGTTCAGATACGCAGTATTTT. This sequence encodes CSVPKGSDTQYF.

This clonotype has at least ten counts. The J gene is TRBJ2-1, the V gene TRBV11-2; D is uncertain. V was shortened by 8 bases and J by 0 bases, with 14 bases between the two germline ends. The CDR3 runs to 15 residues. Germline assignment: CDR1 SGHAT and CDR2 FQNNGV. CDR3 protein: CASASDPSSYNEQFF. DNA for the CDR3: TGTGCCAGCGCCTCTGACCCGTCCTCCTACAATGAGCAGTTCTTC. The full variable domain, rest sourced from reference TRBV11-2 and TRBJ2-1, is EAGVAQSPRYKIIEKRQSVAFWCNPISGHATLYWYQQILGQGPKLLIQFQNNGVVDDSQLPKDRFSAERLKGVDSTLKIQPAKLEDSAVYLCASASDPSSYNEQFFGPGTRLTVL.

This clonotype showed up just a few times. This chain joins TRBV7-2 and TRBJ1-2; TRBD1 is a possible D gene (5 bases). This CDR3 is 12 amino acids long. Trimming removed 5 bases from V and 4 bases from J, with 8 bases in between. CDR1 and CDR2 from the germline V gene are SGHTA and FQGNSA. This chain's CDR3 is CASSEQGYGYTF. The CDR3 region has the DNA TGTGCCAGCAGCGAGCAGGGCTATGGCTACACCTTC.

This chain links TRBV3-1 with TRBJ2-3; 7 nucleotides agree with TRBD2. The J segment lost 2 bases and the V segment lost 2 bases, leaving 4 bases of the junction unmatched. Germline loops: CDR1 LGHDT, CDR2 YNNKEL (reference sequence). The CDR3 consists of 15 residues. CDR3 residues: CASSQMGGSTDTQYF. The CDR3 DNA follows: TGTGCCAGCAGCCAAATGGGGGGGTCCACAGATACGCAGTATTTT.

The chain is built from TRBV7-2 and TRBJ2-1; D remains unclear. V lost 3 bases to trimming and J lost 8 bases, with 11 bases between them. The CDR3 consists of 13 residues. CDR1 SGHTA and CDR2 FQGNSA come from the germline V gene. In DNA, the CDR3 is TGTGCCAGCAGCTTTAGCAGAGGCGATGAGCAGTTCTTC. This translates into CASSFSRGDEQFF. The variable domain in full, with the rest retrieved from reference TRBV7-2 and TRBJ2-1, is GAGVSQSPSNKVTEKGKDVELRCDPISGHTALYWYRQSLGQGLEFLIYFQGNSAPDKSGLPSDRFSAERTGGSVSTLTIQRTQQEDSAVYLCASSFSRGDEQFFGPGTRLTVL.

The chain is built from TRBV30 and TRBJ1-1; no firm D call. The CDR3 totals 13 residues. With 4 bases removed from V and 2 bases from J, the gap between germline ends came to 11 bases. CDR1 is GTSNPN, CDR2 SVGIG, per germline (reference sequence). The CDR3 DNA follows: TGTGCCTGGAACCGCAGAGAAAACACTGAAGCTTTCTTT. The encoded protein is CAWNRRENTEAFF.

This clonotype was seen a few times. The chain joins TRBV6-2 or TRBV6-3 to TRBJ2-5; D remains ambiguous. This CDR3 contains 12 residues. The V end was cut by 6 bases, the J end by 4 bases, with 9 bases between. Germline CDR1 reads MNHEY; CDR2 reads SVGEGT. The CDR3 region is CASRDPGETQYF. The CDR3 bases are TGTGCCAGCAGGGACCCGGGAGAGACCCAGTACTTC.

The rearrangement links TRBV10-3 to TRBJ2-7; D remains ambiguous. Germline values: CDR1 ENHRY, CDR2 SYGVKD. The CDR3 is 14 amino acids. Trimming cost V 3 bases and J 6 bases, with 15 bases left between them. CDR3 DNA sequence: TGTGCCATCAGTGAAATTGGCGGTTACTCCGAGCAGTACGTC. As protein: CAISEIGGYSEQYV.

This clonotype was counted many times. The CDR3 loop reads CASSYTGHPYNEQFF. In DNA form, the CDR3 reads TGTGCCAGCAGTTACACGGGGCACCCCTACAATGAGCAGTTCTTC. The J gene is TRBJ2-1, the V gene TRBV6-5; TRBD1 or TRBD2 may be the D gene (5 bases each). The ends were cut back, 2 bases at V and 2 bases at J, with 10 bases in the middle. CDR1 and CDR2 (germline): MNHEY, SVGAGI. The CDR3 has 15 amino acids.

At least ten counts were recorded for this clonotype. V is TRBV7-6 and J is TRBJ2-7, with D possibly being TRBD1 (6 bases). The CDR3 runs to 15 residues. Germline V CDR1 and CDR2: SGHVS, FNYEAQ. Trimming shortened V by 2 bases and J by 5 bases, and 16 bases separated the two germline ends. This chain's CDR3 is CASSLSDSLSDEQYV. The CDR3 DNA sequence: TGTGCCAGCAGCTTATCGGACAGCTTGTCGGACGAGCAGTACGTC.

The chain links TRBV6-2 or TRBV6-3 to TRBJ1-5; 10 bases map to TRBD1. The CDR3 is 15 amino acids. CDR1 and CDR2 from the germline V gene are MNHEY and SVGEGT. With 2 bases clipped from V and 6 bases from J, the junction kept 4 bases outside the gene matches. The CDR3 reads CASSYDRGRTQPQHF. The CDR3 bases are TGTGCCAGCAGTTACGACAGGGGGCGGACTCAGCCCCAGCATTTT.

V gene TRBV6-2 or TRBV6-3 combines with J gene TRBJ2-3; the D is unclear. The CDR3 consists of 12 residues. Per the germline V gene, CDR1 is MNHEY and CDR2 is SVGEGT. Trimming stripped 6 bases from V and 5 bases from J, with 9 bases between. CDR3 sequence (DNA): TGTGCCAGCAGCCCCCTGCGAGATACGCAGTATTTT. Translation gives CASSPLRDTQYF.

The chain uses TRBV4-3 and TRBJ2-7; D may match TRBD1 or TRBD2 (5 bases each). Germline V gene lookup returns CDR1 LGHNA and CDR2 YSLEER. The CDR3 spans 13 residues. Trimming cost V 1 base and J 6 bases, with 10 bases left between them. The CDR3 DNA reads TGCGCCAGCAGCCAAGTGAGGGGAGTCGAGCAGTACTTC. Its translation: CASSQVRGVEQYF.

The table lists this clonotype with a few counts. The rearrangement uses TRBV5-1 and TRBJ2-7; D tentatively reads TRBD1 or TRBD2 (7 bases each). CDR1 and CDR2 from the germline V gene are SGHRS and YFSETQ. The CDR3 loop spans 18 amino acids. Trimming cost V 3 bases and J 2 bases, with 24 bases left between them. The CDR3 DNA reads TGCGCCAGCAGCTACAGACAGGGAGGGAGGGCATTGCCCTACGAGCAGTACTTC. It codes for CASSYRQGGRALPYEQYF.